Each of the 32 T cell receptor beta chains below was sequenced from the same sample in a study of cytomegalovirus exposure and HLA in healthy donors. A multiplex PCR was run with 60 Vbeta primers and 13 Jbeta primers. TCRdb's copy holds only in-frame clones and misses some; the assay was immunoSEQ multiplex PCR. The sample lists some 150,000 clones, 80% occurring once. The sample taken for sequencing was PBMCs. These receptors originate from a man aged 45 to 65 in good health and CMV-seronegative.

The chain is built from TRBV29-1 and TRBJ2-1; TRBD2 matches at 8 bases. This CDR3 is 12 amino acids long. Per the germline V gene, CDR1 is SQVTM and CDR2 is ANQGSEA. V was clipped by 6 bases and J by 8 bases; unmatched bases: 6. CDR3 in amino acids: CSVGLASDEQFF. CDR3 in DNA: TGCAGCGTCGGACTAGCCTCCGATGAGCAGTTCTTC.

This clone was counted a single time. The V and J genes are TRBV27 and TRBJ2-3; TRBD1 aligns across 8 bases. Germline values: CDR1 MNHEY, CDR2 SMNVEV (reference sequence). The length of the CDR3 is 12 residues. Trimming took 6 bases from V and 6 from J; bases not matched to a gene: 2. The CDR3 here is CASRTGVDTQYF. CDR3 sequence (DNA): TGTGCCAGCAGGACAGGGGTGGATACGCAGTATTTT.

This clone turned up a few times. The V call is TRBV5-1, the J call TRBJ2-7; maybe TRBD2 (6 bases). CDR3 size: 14 residues. Trimming pared 4 bases from V and 2 bases from J, leaving 13 bases between. Germline V gene sequence: CDR1 SGHRS, CDR2 YFSETQ. For the CDR3, the DNA is TGCGCCAGCAGCATCGCTTCGGGGGCCTACGAGCAGTACTTC. Its translation: CASSIASGAYEQYF.

The chain couples TRBV5-1 to TRBJ2-3, with unresolved D. Germline V gives CDR1 SGHRS, CDR2 YFSETQ. V dropped 2 bases and J dropped 1 base, with 8 bases sitting between them. The CDR3 has 14 amino acids. CDR3 protein: CASSFRAGTDTQYF. In nucleotides, the CDR3 is TGCGCCAGCAGCTTTAGAGCCGGCACAGATACGCAGTATTTT.

The chain couples TRBV7-3 to TRBJ2-1, with D unclear. This CDR3 has 15 residues. The V end was cut by 1 base, the J end by 6 bases, with 13 bases between. Looked up from germline, CDR1 is SGHTA and CDR2 is FQGTGA. The CDR3 loop reads CASSLIPLSLNEQFF. CDR3 bases: TGTGCCAGCAGCTTAATCCCACTATCCCTCAATGAGCAGTTCTTC.

The rearrangement links TRBV19 to TRBJ1-1; D is possibly TRBD1 (6 bases). The V end lost 3 bases, the J end lost 11 bases, and 22 bases lay between the germline ends. Germline V lookup: CDR1 LNHDA, CDR2 SQIVND (reference sequence). The CDR3 spans 15 residues. The CDR3 loop reads CASSISRTDLGGAFF. The CDR3 DNA sequence: TGTGCCAGTAGTATTTCCCGGACAGACCTCGGTGGGGCTTTCTTT.

The J gene is TRBJ1-2, the V gene TRBV18; D is uncertain. V was cut by 6 bases and J by 8 bases, with 16 bases left in between. The CDR3 spans 13 residues. Germline CDR1 and CDR2: KGHSH and LQKENI. In DNA form, the CDR3 reads TGTGCCAGCTCCCCCGGGGAAGGCGTAGGCTACACCTTC. Protein: CASSPGEGVGYTF.

The CDR3 nucleotides read TGTGCCAGCAGCTTAGGAGGTACTGGAAACACCATATATTTT. Translating gives CASSLGGTGNTIYF. The J gene is TRBJ1-3, the V gene TRBV7-2; D not certain. Germline values: CDR1 SGHTA, CDR2 FQGNSA. CDR3 length equals 14 residues. V was cut by 1 base and J by 2 bases, with 6 bases left in between.

V is TRBV9 and J is TRBJ1-6; tentative D call: TRBD1 (5 bases). The CDR3 length is 14 residues. V lost 4 bases, J lost 10 bases, and 15 bases lay in between. Per the germline V gene, CDR1 is SGDLS and CDR2 is YYNGEE. Here the CDR3 DNA reads TGTGCCAGCAGCTCACAGGAATCTCAATCACCCCTCCACTTT. Protein product: CASSSQESQSPLHF.

This chain uses TRBV29-1 with TRBJ2-2; the D is unclear. V lost 3 bases, J lost 4 bases, and 12 bases lay in between. CDR1 and CDR2 from the germline V gene are SQVTM and ANQGSEA. The CDR3 length is 14 residues. CDR3 coding DNA: TGCAGCGTTGATGCGGCGGCTAGCACCGGGGAGCTGTTTTTT. Translation: CSVDAAASTGELFF.

The chain carries TRBV27 and TRBJ1-1; D perhaps matches TRBD1 (5 bases). The CDR3 is made up of 12 amino acids. V was pared by 3 bases and J by 8 bases, with 10 bases between. Germline V lookup: CDR1 MNHEY, CDR2 SMNVEV (reference sequence). In nucleotides, the CDR3 is TGTGCCAGCAGTTTCACTAAGGGGGAAGCTTTCTTT. This encodes CASSFTKGEAFF.

The V gene is TRBV7-2, the J gene TRBJ2-5, with D possibly TRBD1 on 6 matching bases. Trimming cost V 0 bases and J 2 bases, with 16 bases left between them. The germline V gene encodes CDR1 SGHTA and CDR2 FQGNSA. The CDR3 extends over 17 amino acids. The CDR3 DNA reads TGTGCCAGCAGCTTAGCGCGACAGGACAGATCTCAAGAGACCCAGTACTTC. Residues: CASSLARQDRSQETQYF.

This rearrangement joins TRBV5-1 to TRBJ2-5; 8 bases fit TRBD2. CDR1 and CDR2 from the germline V gene are SGHRS and YFSETQ. V gave up 2 bases and J gave up 1 base; unmatched junction bases: 13. CDR3 size: 18 residues. CDR3 in amino acids: CASSLGATTSGGQETQYF. In DNA form, the CDR3 reads TGCGCCAGCAGCTTAGGCGCCACAACTAGCGGAGGCCAAGAGACCCAGTACTTC.

This clone was picked up a small number of times. The V and J genes are TRBV6-1 and TRBJ1-5; D might be TRBD1 (5 bases). CDR1 MNHNS and CDR2 SASEGT come from the germline V gene. The CDR3 is made up of 13 amino acids. V lost 6 bases to trimming and J lost 0 bases, with 6 bases between them. CDR3 amino acids: CASRDNSNQPQHF. As DNA, the CDR3 is TGTGCCAGCAGGGACAATAGCAATCAGCCCCAGCATTTT.

The chain couples TRBV30 to TRBJ1-5; D not certain. The CDR3 spans 14 residues. Germline V gives CDR1 GTSNPN, CDR2 SVGIG (reference sequence). The germline V and J ends were trimmed by 1 base and 3 bases, with 10 bases remaining between them. The CDR3 region is CAWSGGNFNQPQHF. CDR3 nucleotides: TGTGCCTGGAGTGGTGGTAACTTCAATCAGCCCCAGCATTTT.

The chain employs TRBV11-2 and TRBJ1-5, with D hard to call. The CDR3 spans 13 residues. The germline gives CDR1 SGHAT, CDR2 FQNNGV. V gave up 1 base and J gave up 7 bases, with 8 bases separating them. CDR3 residues: CASSLVPGQPQHF. The DNA for the CDR3 is TGTGCCAGCAGCTTAGTCCCGGGACAGCCCCAGCATTTT.

As concerns this clone: Distinct nucleotide sequences in the sample also encode this CDR3. CDR3 nucleotides: TGCAGCGTTGCTGGGACAGGGGGCTACGAGCAGTACTTC. Its translation is CSVAGTGGYEQYF. This chain uses TRBV29-1 with TRBJ2-7, with 11 nucleotides matching TRBD1. The V gene end was trimmed by 4 bases and the J gene end by 3 bases; junction bases not matched to a gene: 2. Germline V gene data show CDR1 as SQVTM and CDR2 as ANQGSEA. This CDR3 region has 13 residues.

V is TRBV4-2 and J is TRBJ1-1; 8 nucleotides match TRBD1. The CDR3 spans 16 residues. V dropped 2 bases and J dropped 3; count of bases not matched to a gene: 8. Germline V gene data show CDR1 as LGHNA and CDR2 as YNFKEQ. In DNA, the CDR3 is TGTGCCAGCAGCCAATACGGGCAGGGGGCTGACACTGAAGCTTTCTTT. It translates to CASSQYGQGADTEAFF.

The V gene is TRBV6-5, the J gene TRBJ2-7, with a tentative D call TRBD1 (5 bases). The CDR3 is 13 amino acids. The germline gives CDR1 MNHEY, CDR2 SVGAGI. Trimming took off 6 bases at V and 2 bases at J, with 11 bases between the two ends. CDR3 sequence: CASRYRRTYEQYF. The CDR3 DNA reads TGTGCCAGCAGATACAGGAGAACCTACGAGCAGTACTTC.

V and J are TRBV9 and TRBJ2-6, with no clear D. Germline CDR1 is SGDLS and CDR2 is YYNGEE. The ends were cut back, 0 bases at V and 0 bases at J, with 4 bases in the middle. The CDR3 is 15 residues long. CDR3 sequence: CASSVGVSGANVLTF. The CDR3 DNA is TGTGCCAGCAGCGTAGGAGTCTCTGGGGCCAACGTCCTGACTTTC.

J is TRBJ2-3 and V is TRBV19; TRBD1 might be the D (6 bases). Trimming removed 7 bases at V and 5 bases at J, with 10 bases between. CDR1 LNHDA and CDR2 SQIVND come from the germline V gene (reference sequence). The CDR3 runs 12 residues. The chain's CDR3 is CASMGALDTQYF. CDR3 DNA sequence: TGTGCCAGTATGGGGGCGTTAGATACGCAGTATTTT.

The chain couples TRBV9 to TRBJ1-1; D remains unclear. CDR3 length equals 14 residues. Germline V lookup: CDR1 SGDLS, CDR2 YYNGEE. Trimming removed 3 bases from V and 5 bases from J, with 14 bases in between. The CDR3 protein is CASSGGLGETEAFF. In nucleotides, the CDR3 is TGTGCCAGCAGCGGAGGGTTGGGAGAGACTGAAGCTTTCTTT.

This clone was seen a handful of times. The rearrangement joins TRBV5-4 to TRBJ1-4; perhaps TRBD1 as D (5 bases). The V gene lost 5 bases and the J gene lost 0 bases, with 17 bases spanning the gap. There are 17 residues in the CDR3. CDR1 is SGHNT and CDR2 is YYREEE in the germline V gene (reference sequence). CDR3 in amino acids: CASSPSGVSATNEKLFF. DNA for the CDR3: TGTGCCAGCAGTCCATCGGGGGTTTCGGCAACTAATGAAAAACTGTTTTTT.

The V gene is TRBV11-1, the J gene TRBJ2-7; D unresolved. Germline V gene sequence: CDR1 SGHAT, CDR2 FQDESV (reference sequence). The CDR3 is made up of 13 amino acids. V gave up 0 bases and J gave up 6 bases, with 9 bases separating them. For the CDR3, the DNA is TGTGCCAGCAGCTTAGCGCTAAATGGCGAGCAGTACTTC. It specifies CASSLALNGEQYF.

The genes are TRBV27 and TRBJ2-3, with 11 bases fitting TRBD2. Germline V CDR1 and CDR2: MNHEY, SMNVEV (reference sequence). V dropped 3 bases and J dropped 5; count of bases not matched to a gene: 7. This CDR3 is built from 16 residues. CDR3 DNA: TGTGCCAGCAGTTTGCTAGCGGGGGGATATAAAGATACGCAGTATTTT. Protein sequence: CASSLLAGGYKDTQYF.

This chain links TRBV7-2 with TRBJ1-2; D may be TRBD1 (5 bases). Germline V CDR1 and CDR2: SGHTA, FQGNSA. The V end lost 3 bases, the J end lost 13 bases, and 27 bases lay between the germline ends. The CDR3 is made up of 16 amino acids. CDR3: CASSFSRPGDRRWCTF. In nucleotides, the CDR3 is TGTGCCAGCAGCTTTAGTCGCCCGGGAGACAGAAGGTGGTGCACCTTC.

This chain joins TRBV7-9 and TRBJ2-6; D remains unclear. Germline CDR1 and CDR2: SEHNR and FQNEAQ (reference sequence). The CDR3 has 15 amino acids. V lost 4 bases and J 0 bases, leaving 7 bases between the germline ends. The CDR3 loop reads CASSSLLSGANVLTF. CDR3 nucleotide sequence: TGTGCCAGCAGCTCCCTTCTCTCTGGGGCCAACGTCCTGACTTTC.

This chain links TRBV9 with TRBJ2-1, with D perhaps TRBD2 (6 bases). The germline CDR1 and CDR2 sequences are SGDLS and YYNGEE. CDR3 size: 15 residues. Deletions cut 3 bases from V and 4 bases from J, with 14 bases between. CDR3 sequence: CASSGGVEVYNEQFF. CDR3 nucleotide sequence: TGTGCCAGCAGCGGGGGGGTGGAGGTTTACAATGAGCAGTTCTTC.

The chain combines TRBV19 with TRBJ1-1; D possibly corresponds to TRBD1 (5 bases). Germline V gives CDR1 LNHDA, CDR2 SQIVND (reference sequence). V gave up 10 bases and J gave up 3 bases, with 21 bases separating them. The CDR3 has 15 amino acids. This CDR3 reads CATSIGGGWDTEAFF. CDR3 bases: TGTGCCACCTCCATAGGCGGGGGGTGGGACACTGAAGCTTTCTTT.

The gene calls are TRBV29-1 and TRBJ2-5, with a weak D call TRBD2 (6 bases). Germline lookup yields CDR1 SQVTM and CDR2 ANQGSEA. The ends were cut back, 4 bases at V and 2 bases at J, with 14 bases in the middle. The CDR3 totals 14 residues. The DNA of the CDR3 is TGCAGCGTTGTCCTACTAGCTCTTCAAGAGACCCAGTACTTC. It is translated as CSVVLLALQETQYF.

This sequence joins TRBV11-2 and TRBJ1-1; weak D call: TRBD1 (6 bases). This CDR3 has 12 amino acids. The ends were cut back, 5 bases at V and 11 bases at J, with 15 bases in the middle. Germline V gene lookup returns CDR1 SGHAT and CDR2 FQNNGV. CDR3 protein: CASSPGEGWAFF. Here the CDR3 DNA reads TGTGCCAGCAGCCCAGGGGAGGGGTGGGCTTTCTTT.

This chain uses TRBV28 with TRBJ2-1; a possible D gene is TRBD1 (5 bases). The germline gives CDR1 MDHEN, CDR2 SYDVKM. CDR3 size: 15 residues. Trimming pared 6 bases from V and 1 base from J, leaving 13 bases between. DNA of the CDR3: TGTGCCAGCAGCTTCAGGGCAGGGTCCTACAATGAGCAGTTCTTC. Translation gives CASSFRAGSYNEQFF.